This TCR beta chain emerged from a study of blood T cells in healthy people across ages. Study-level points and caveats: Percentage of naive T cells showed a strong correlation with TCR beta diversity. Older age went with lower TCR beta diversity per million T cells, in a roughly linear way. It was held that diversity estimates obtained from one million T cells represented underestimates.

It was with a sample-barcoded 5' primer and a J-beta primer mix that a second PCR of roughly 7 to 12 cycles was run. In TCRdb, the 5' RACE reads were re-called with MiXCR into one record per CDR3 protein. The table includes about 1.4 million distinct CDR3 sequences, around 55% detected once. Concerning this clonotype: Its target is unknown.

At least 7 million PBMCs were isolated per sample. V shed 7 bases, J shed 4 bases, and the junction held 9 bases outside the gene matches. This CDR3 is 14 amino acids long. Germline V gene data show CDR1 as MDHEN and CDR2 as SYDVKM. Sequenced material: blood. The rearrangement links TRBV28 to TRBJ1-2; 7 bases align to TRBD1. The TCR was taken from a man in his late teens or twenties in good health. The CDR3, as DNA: TGTGCCAGCAATTCAGGGGGGGGACCCTATGGCTACACCTTC. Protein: CASNSGGGPYGYTF.